This is a list of T cell receptor beta chains from one sample in a study of blood T cell repertoires in COVID-19. The method was immunoSEQ multiplex PCR; TCRdb's version includes in-frame clones alone and lacks a portion of them. The sample has roughly 300,000 clones, 80% to 90% seen once. What was sequenced was PBMCs or T cells enriched from blood (not recorded which). The receptors were sampled from a woman aged 40 to 55 with acute COVID-19. Each CDR3 is given with its conserved first and last residue. The D gene is left open where the match is weak. Size is omitted from some rows. Given values are once, few, many or a class for expanded clones.

j_call,clone_size,d_call,v_call,cdr3_nt,cdr3_aa
TRBJ1-2,.,.,TRBV28,TGTGCCAGCAGTTCTACCTTGACAGGAGATAACTATGGCTACACCTTC,CASSSTLTGDNYGYTF
TRBJ1-2,.,TRBD1,TRBV9,TGTGCCAGCAGCGTAAGGGCAGGGGGATCTTATGGCTACACCTTC,CASSVRAGGSYGYTF
TRBJ2-7,.,TRBD1,TRBV29-1,TGCAGCGTGCGGGACAGGACAACTTACGAGCAGTACTTC,CSVRDRTTYEQYF
TRBJ2-7,.,TRBD2,TRBV3-1/TRBV3-2,TGTGCCAGCAGCCAAGGGGCTAGCGGAGCCTACGAGCAGTACTTC,CASSQGASGAYEQYF
TRBJ1-6,.,.,TRBV4-3,TGCGCCAGCAGCCAAGAGAGACTGAGGATTTATTCACCCCTCCACTTT,CASSQERLRIYSPLHF
TRBJ2-1,.,TRBD1,TRBV6-5,TGTGCCAGCAGTTACTTACAGGGGGGCTACAATGAGCAGTTCTTC,CASSYLQGGYNEQFF
TRBJ2-3,.,TRBD2,TRBV5-1,TGCGCCAGCAGCTTGACGGCGGGAGCGGGCACAGATACGCAGTATTTT,CASSLTAGAGTDTQYF
TRBJ1-2,.,TRBD1,TRBV5-4,TGTGCCAGCAGCTCCCCGACAGGGGGCGCTTATGGCTACACCTTC,CASSSPTGGAYGYTF
TRBJ2-2,once,.,TRBV6-5,TGTGCCAGCAGCCGGGGTACCGGGGAGCTGTTTTTT,CASSRGTGELFF
TRBJ1-2,.,.,TRBV5-6,TGTGCCAGCAGCCCCCCTAACAGGGTGGATGGCTACACCTTC,CASSPPNRVDGYTF
TRBJ2-5,.,TRBD1,TRBV4-3,TGCGCCAGCAGCCAATCAGACAGGGGGGGAGAGACCCAGTACTTC,CASSQSDRGGETQYF
TRBJ2-1,.,TRBD2,TRBV11-3,TGTGCCAGCAGCTTAGGGGTTAGCGGGAGTTTTGATGAGCAGTTCTTC,CASSLGVSGSFDEQFF
TRBJ2-7,.,TRBD2,TRBV7-2,TGTGCCAGCAGCGCAGCTAGCGGAACCTACGAGCAGTACTTC,CASSAASGTYEQYF
TRBJ1-2,.,.,TRBV7-6,TGTGCCAGCTTACAAGCTAACTATGGCTACACCTTC,CASLQANYGYTF
TRBJ2-5,.,.,TRBV28,TGTGCCAGCAGTTTAACTGAACAGGCGAAACAAGAGACCCAGTACTTC,CASSLTEQAKQETQYF
TRBJ2-3,.,TRBD1,TRBV11-3,TGTGCCAGCAGCATGACAGGGGAAGAGACAGATACGCAGTATTTT,CASSMTGEETDTQYF
TRBJ1-4,once,.,TRBV28,TGTGCCAGCAGTTTATATGGAAAGGGGGAGAGTAATGAAAAACTGTTTTTT,CASSLYGKGESNEKLFF
TRBJ2-1,.,.,TRBV18,TGTGCCAGCTCACCTCCGGAGAGGATGTACAATGAGCAGTTCTTC,CASSPPERMYNEQFF
TRBJ1-2,.,.,TRBV11-2,TGTGCCAGCAGACCCGGTTTTAGAGACAGCCGGCGGGGCTACACCTTC,CASRPGFRDSRRGYTF
TRBJ2-7,.,.,TRBV6-2/TRBV6-3,TGTGCCAGCAGTTTCGGGGTTGGAGGCTCCTACGAGCAGTACTTC,CASSFGVGGSYEQYF
TRBJ2-3,.,.,TRBV21-1,TGTGCCAGCAGCAAACGAGGGACTAGTCAGGGGTCCACAGATACGCAGTATTTT,CASSKRGTSQGSTDTQYF
TRBJ1-6,.,.,TRBV2,TGTGCCAGCAGGGATTTTCGACACGTTTTTAATTCACCCCTCCACTTT,CASRDFRHVFNSPLHF
TRBJ2-3,.,.,TRBV15,TGTGCCACCAGCATAGACAGTATCCGCACAGATACGCAGTATTTT,CATSIDSIRTDTQYF
TRBJ2-7,.,.,TRBV4-3,TGCGCCAGCAGCCAAGATTTCCGGACAGCTGGCGGGGAGCAGTACTTC,CASSQDFRTAGGEQYF
TRBJ1-2,.,.,TRBV6-5,TGTGCCAGCAGTTACTCAATCGGAACAGGGCCCTATGGCTACACCTTC,CASSYSIGTGPYGYTF
TRBJ2-4,.,TRBD1,TRBV5-6,TGTGCCAGCAGCGTTGGACAGGGGTCCAAAAACATTCAGTACTTC,CASSVGQGSKNIQYF
TRBJ1-6,.,.,TRBV11-1,TGTGCCAGCATGCCGGGAAACAACTATAATTCACCCCTCCACTTT,CASMPGNNYNSPLHF
TRBJ2-1,once,TRBD2,TRBV20-1,TGCAGTGCTAGTCTAGCGGGATCCGCCTACAATGAGCAGTTCTTC,CSASLAGSAYNEQFF
TRBJ2-7,.,.,TRBV18,TGTGCCAGCTCACCAAGGGAGGACTACGAGCAGTACTTC,CASSPREDYEQYF
TRBJ2-1,.,.,TRBV7-9,TGTGCCAGCAGCTTAGCGGTCGGAGCTTCCGGGAATGAGCAGTTCTTC,CASSLAVGASGNEQFF
TRBJ1-2,.,.,TRBV20-1,TGCAGTGTAAAACACCGGGGTGGCTACACCTTC,CSVKHRGGYTF
TRBJ2-2,.,TRBD2,TRBV3-1/TRBV3-2,TGTGCCAGCAGCCCACGCCTTAGCGGGGCAAGAACCGGGGAGCTGTTTTTT,CASSPRLSGARTGELFF
TRBJ2-5,.,TRBD1,TRBV18,TGTGCCAGCTCACCACTCCCAGGGGGAGAGACCCAGTACTTC,CASSPLPGGETQYF
TRBJ2-7,once,.,TRBV6-1,TGTGCCAGCAGTGAGAACAGCTACGAGCAGTACTTC,CASSENSYEQYF
TRBJ1-5,.,TRBD1,TRBV12-3/TRBV12-4,TGTGCCAGCAGTACCAGACAGGGAGAGCCCCAGCATTTT,CASSTRQGEPQHF
TRBJ1-4,.,TRBD1,TRBV5-4,TGTGCCAGCAGCCTTACTCCAGGGGGAAAACTGTTTTTT,CASSLTPGGKLFF
TRBJ1-4,.,TRBD1,TRBV28,TGTGCCAGCAGTTCCGGGACAGGGTGGGACGAAAAACTGTTTTTT,CASSSGTGWDEKLFF
TRBJ2-1,.,.,TRBV6-5,TGTGCCAGCAGTTACTCGAGCGGAGCCTACAATGAGCAGTTCTTC,CASSYSSGAYNEQFF
TRBJ1-6,.,.,TRBV6-5,TGTGCCAGCAGATTAGTCCAGGAAAATTCACCCCTCCACTTT,CASRLVQENSPLHF
TRBJ2-2,.,.,TRBV5-1,TGCGCCAGCAGCTTGGCCCCAGGGCCCACCGGGGAGCTGTTTTTT,CASSLAPGPTGELFF
TRBJ1-2,.,TRBD1,TRBV5-1,TGCGCCAGCAGCTTGGGACAGGGGATCTATGGCTACACCTTC,CASSLGQGIYGYTF